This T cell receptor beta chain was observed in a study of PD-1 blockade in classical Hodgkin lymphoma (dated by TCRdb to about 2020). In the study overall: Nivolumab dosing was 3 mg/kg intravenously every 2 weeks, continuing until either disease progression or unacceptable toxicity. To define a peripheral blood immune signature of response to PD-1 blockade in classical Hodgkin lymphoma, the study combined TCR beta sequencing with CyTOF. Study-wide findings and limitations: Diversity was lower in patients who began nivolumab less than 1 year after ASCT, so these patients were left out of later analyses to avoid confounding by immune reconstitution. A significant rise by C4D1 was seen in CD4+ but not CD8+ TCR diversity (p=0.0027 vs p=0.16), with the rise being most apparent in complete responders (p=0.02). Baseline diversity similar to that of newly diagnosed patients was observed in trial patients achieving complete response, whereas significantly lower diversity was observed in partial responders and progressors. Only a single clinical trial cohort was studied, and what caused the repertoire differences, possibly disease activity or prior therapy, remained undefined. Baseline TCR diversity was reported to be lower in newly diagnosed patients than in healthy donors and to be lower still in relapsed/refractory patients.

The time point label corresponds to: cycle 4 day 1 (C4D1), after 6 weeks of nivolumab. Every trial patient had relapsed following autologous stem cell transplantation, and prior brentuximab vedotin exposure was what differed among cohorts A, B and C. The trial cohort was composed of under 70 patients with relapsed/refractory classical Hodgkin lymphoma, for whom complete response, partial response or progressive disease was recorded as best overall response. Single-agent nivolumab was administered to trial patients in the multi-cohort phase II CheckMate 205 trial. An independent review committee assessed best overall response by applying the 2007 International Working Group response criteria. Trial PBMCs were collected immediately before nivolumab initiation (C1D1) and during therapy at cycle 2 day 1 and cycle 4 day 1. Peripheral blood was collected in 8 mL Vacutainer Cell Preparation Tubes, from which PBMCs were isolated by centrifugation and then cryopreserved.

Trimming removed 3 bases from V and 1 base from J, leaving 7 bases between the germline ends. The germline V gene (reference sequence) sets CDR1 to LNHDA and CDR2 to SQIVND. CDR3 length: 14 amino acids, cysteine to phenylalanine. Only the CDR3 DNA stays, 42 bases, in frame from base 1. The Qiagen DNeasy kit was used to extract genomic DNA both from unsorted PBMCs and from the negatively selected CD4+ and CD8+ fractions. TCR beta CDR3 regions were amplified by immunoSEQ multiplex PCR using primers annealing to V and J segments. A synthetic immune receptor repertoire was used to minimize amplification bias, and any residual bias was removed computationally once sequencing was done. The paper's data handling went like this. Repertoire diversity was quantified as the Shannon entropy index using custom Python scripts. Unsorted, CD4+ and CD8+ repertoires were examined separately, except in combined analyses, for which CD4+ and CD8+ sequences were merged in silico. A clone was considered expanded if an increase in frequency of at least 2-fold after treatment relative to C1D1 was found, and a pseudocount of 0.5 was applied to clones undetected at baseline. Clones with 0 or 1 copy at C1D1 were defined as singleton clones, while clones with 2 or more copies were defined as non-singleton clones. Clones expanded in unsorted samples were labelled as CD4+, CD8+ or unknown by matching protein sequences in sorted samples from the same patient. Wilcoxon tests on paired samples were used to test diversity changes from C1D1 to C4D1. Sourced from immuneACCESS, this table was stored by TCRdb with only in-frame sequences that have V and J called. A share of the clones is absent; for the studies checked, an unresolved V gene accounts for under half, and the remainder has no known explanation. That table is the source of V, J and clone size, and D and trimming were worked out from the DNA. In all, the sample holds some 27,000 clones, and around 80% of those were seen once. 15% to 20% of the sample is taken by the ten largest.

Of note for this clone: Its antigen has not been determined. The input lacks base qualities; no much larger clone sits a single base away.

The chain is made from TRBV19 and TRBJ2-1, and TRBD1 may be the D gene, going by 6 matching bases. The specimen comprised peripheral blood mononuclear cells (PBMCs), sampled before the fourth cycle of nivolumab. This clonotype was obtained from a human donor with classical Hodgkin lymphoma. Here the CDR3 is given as CASSMGHSYNEQFF. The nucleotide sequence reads TGTGCCAGTAGTATGGGACATTCCTACAATGAGCAGTTCTTC.